This T cell receptor beta chain is from a study of T cells in localized non-small cell lung cancer. Study results and caveats: Because researchers sequenced only one region of the tumor, heterogeneity is still possible. The study linked higher blood T cell density to longer overall survival. A median roughly 57 of the top 100 tumor clones appeared in adjacent lung. Peak T cell clonality was found in uninvolved adjacent lung, exceeding tumor.

Worth noting for this clone: The antigen remains undetermined.

Profiled with immunoSEQ multiplex PCR; TCRdb holds only in-frame clones, not every one. The sample has tens of thousands of clones, under 90% seen once. The CDR3 runs 13 residues. The germline V gene has CDR1 SGHNT and CDR2 YYREEE (reference sequence). Trimming pared 3 bases from V and 12 bases from J, leaving 16 bases between. The chain uses TRBV5-4 and TRBJ2-1; no reliable D call. The TCR sequence derives from a man aged 40 to 69 with stage III lung adenocarcinoma. Material: peripheral blood mononuclear cells, obtained before any cancer treatment. The DNA of the CDR3 is TGTGCCAGCAGCTCTACTGAAGGTAGTGGGCAGTTCTTC. Its translation is CASSSTEGSGQFF.